This TCR beta chain is drawn from a study of cytomegalovirus exposure and HLA in healthy donors. Looking at the study overall: Most genotyped donors, 81% of 300 to 400, had Caucasian-associated genetic ancestry.

There are a few counts of this clone. The target antigen is unknown. The identical CDR3 is also encoded by other nucleotide sequences in the sample. In germline, CDR1 is SGHNT, CDR2 YYREEE (reference sequence). This CDR3 has 12 amino acids. V was shortened by 3 bases and J by 5 bases, with 6 bases between the two germline ends. Study results and limitations: Among TCR beta chains, those listed as cytomegalovirus-associated numbered more than 150. TCR beta chain V- and J-gene trimming was linked, in a later analysis, to a missense variant in DCLRE1C. A later analysis linked 15,000 to 20,000 TCR beta sequences to HLA alleles at 0.05 false discovery rate.

PCR employed 60 Vbeta and 13 Jbeta primers. TCRdb's copy holds only in-frame clones and misses some; the assay was immunoSEQ multiplex PCR. This sample yields about 190,000 clones, of which just under 75% are seen a single time; about 4.8% belongs to the top ten. The receptor was isolated from a young man in good health and CMV-seropositive. The chain joins TRBV5-4 to TRBJ2-1, with D hard to call. Sequenced sample: PBMCs. The CDR3: CASSSRDNEQFF. The CDR3 DNA reads TGTGCCAGCAGCTCGAGAGACAATGAGCAGTTCTTC. The full variable domain, completed using reference TRBV5-4 and TRBJ2-1, is ETGVTQSPTHLIKTRGQQVTLRCSSQSGHNTVSWYQQALGQGPQFIFQYYREEENGRGNFPPRFSGLQFPNYSSELNVNALELDDSALYLCASSSRDNEQFFGPGTRLTVL.